Listed below are T cell receptor beta chains from one sample, sequenced in a study of identical twins. Each CDR3 protein is one row after TCRdb ran MiXCR on the 5' RACE reads. Among 430,000 or so distinct CDR3 sequences listed, roughly a quarter were seen once. This sample also belongs to another study, concerning T cells expressing NK-cell markers.

Sequencing was done on a sample of CD4+ T cells sorted from blood. The receptors were gathered from a woman in her late teens or twenties in good health. CDR3s include the opening cysteine and the closing phenylalanine or tryptophan. D genes are given only for firm matches. A clone size is listed for some rows: how often the clone was seen (once, few, many), or a class if it is expanded.

j_call v_call clone_size d_call cdr3_aa cdr3_nt
TRBJ1-6 TRBV12-3/TRBV12-4 NA NA CASSPRDYDNSPLHF TGTGCCAGCAGTCCGCGGGATTATGATAATTCACCCCTCCACTTT
TRBJ1-3 TRBV7-4 many NA CASSLVRLSGNTIYF TGTGCCAGCAGCTTAGTTCGTCTCTCTGGAAACACCATATATTTT
TRBJ2-1 TRBV5-1 few NA CASSLEWYNEQFF TGCGCCAGCAGCTTGGAGTGGTACAATGAGCAGTTCTTC
TRBJ2-4 TRBV2 few NA CASSDRTALAKNIQYF TGTGCCAGCAGTGATAGGACAGCCCTAGCCAAAAACATTCAGTACTTC
TRBJ2-5 TRBV5-4 NA TRBD2 CASSLKLAEEGETQYF TGTGCCAGCAGCTTGAAACTAGCGGAAGAGGGGGAGACCCAGTACTTC
TRBJ1-5 TRBV4-1 NA NA CASSRTQGLLGSNQPQHF TGCGCCAGCAGCAGAACACAGGGCTTATTGGGTAGCAATCAGCCCCAGCATTTT
TRBJ1-2 TRBV20-1 few NA CSARYGTDYGYTF TGCAGTGCTAGATACGGGACGGATTATGGCTACACCTTC
TRBJ2-5 TRBV18 NA NA CASSGIFQETQYF TGTGCCAGCTCAGGGATCTTCCAAGAGACCCAGTACTTC
TRBJ1-1 TRBV9 few NA CASSAAEEAFF TGTGCCAGCAGCGCCGCAGAAGAAGCTTTCTTT
TRBJ2-7 TRBV7-2 few NA CASSPQREQYF TGTGCCAGCAGCCCTCAACGCGAGCAGTACTTC
TRBJ2-7 TRBV20-1 NA NA CSATPANFRNEQYF TGCAGTGCTACTCCGGCTAACTTTCGGAACGAGCAGTACTTC
TRBJ1-1 TRBV7-3 once NA CASSPGSINTEAFF TGTGCCAGCAGCCCCGGAAGCATTAACACTGAAGCTTTCTTT
TRBJ2-1 TRBV7-9 few NA CASSPGTNNEQFF TGTGCCAGCAGCCCCGGGACGAACAATGAGCAGTTCTTC
TRBJ1-6 TRBV27 NA TRBD1 CASSLAGQGSVPLHF TGTGCCAGCAGTTTGGCGGGACAGGGGAGCGTACCCCTCCACTTT
TRBJ2-4 TRBV20-1 few TRBD1 CSVTTGAAKNIQYF TGCAGTGTTACGACAGGGGCAGCCAAAAACATTCAGTACTTC
TRBJ2-1 TRBV12-3/TRBV12-4 NA NA CASSALRGAVTHYNEQFF TGTGCCAGCAGTGCCCTCCGGGGCGCGGTGACGCACTACAATGAGCAGTTCTTC
TRBJ2-5 TRBV5-1 NA TRBD1 CASSIGQGAWETQYF TGCGCCAGCAGCATAGGACAGGGGGCCTGGGAGACCCAGTACTTC
TRBJ2-7 TRBV29-1 NA TRBD2 CSVGTSGRHEQYF TGCAGCGTGGGGACTAGCGGGAGGCACGAGCAGTACTTC
TRBJ2-1 TRBV20-1 NA TRBD2 CSAATSGPYNEQFF TGCAGTGCAGCCACTAGCGGCCCCTACAATGAGCAGTTCTTC
TRBJ2-1 TRBV20-1 NA NA CSVPRDEQFF TGCAGTGTTCCCCGGGATGAGCAGTTCTTC
TRBJ1-2 TRBV5-6 few NA CASVPGHLRGYGYTF TGTGCCAGCGTACCCGGACATCTCAGGGGATATGGCTACACCTTC
TRBJ1-6 TRBV30 NA NA CAWSRYTRLENSPLHF TGTGCCTGGAGCCGATACACGCGGCTGGAAAATTCACCCCTCCACTTT
TRBJ2-5 TRBV5-1 NA NA CASSLDLYGSLQETQYF TGCGCCAGCAGCTTGGATTTATACGGCAGCCTCCAAGAGACCCAGTACTTC
TRBJ2-4 TRBV7-8 NA NA CASSLAFGQEAKNIQYF TGTGCCAGCAGCTTAGCGTTCGGCCAGGAGGCCAAAAACATTCAGTACTTC
TRBJ2-5 TRBV2 NA TRBD2 CACSPRSGLAGIQETQYF TGTGCCTGCAGCCCCAGGAGTGGACTAGCGGGAATCCAAGAGACCCAGTACTTC
TRBJ1-1 TRBV11-2 NA NA CASSLDRHSEAFF TGTGCCAGCAGCTTAGATCGGCATTCCGAAGCTTTCTTT
TRBJ1-1 TRBV6-5 NA NA CASSYISGTGEAFF TGTGCCAGCAGCTATATTTCCGGGACGGGTGAAGCTTTCTTT
TRBJ1-1 TRBV20-1 few NA CSARDRYRLNTEAFF TGCAGTGCTAGAGATAGGTACCGGCTAAACACTGAAGCTTTCTTT
TRBJ1-5 TRBV20-1 NA TRBD1 CSAAEGQGNQPQHF TGCAGTGCCGCAGAGGGACAGGGTAATCAGCCCCAGCATTTT
TRBJ2-1 TRBV12-3/TRBV12-4 few NA CASSLNAGEQFF TGTGCCAGCAGTCTTAACGCCGGTGAGCAGTTCTTC
TRBJ1-5 TRBV5-1 NA TRBD1 CASTPTGGDNQPQHF TGCGCCAGCACCCCCACAGGGGGTGACAATCAGCCCCAGCATTTT
TRBJ2-7 TRBV29-1 NA TRBD1 CSGVIFGQGAYEQYF TGCAGCGGGGTAATATTCGGACAGGGGGCTTACGAGCAGTACTTC
TRBJ1-5 TRBV28 few TRBD1 CASSLLKGWDSGYQPQHF TGTGCCAGCAGTTTGTTAAAGGGGTGGGACAGTGGATATCAGCCCCAGCATTTT
TRBJ1-1 TRBV7-9 few NA CASSFGGSGGNGEAFF TGTGCCAGCAGCTTTGGGGGAAGCGGGGGAAACGGTGAAGCTTTCTTT
TRBJ1-1 TRBV7-2 NA NA CASSPRQEVTEAFF TGTGCCAGCAGCCCGAGACAGGAGGTGACTGAAGCTTTCTTT